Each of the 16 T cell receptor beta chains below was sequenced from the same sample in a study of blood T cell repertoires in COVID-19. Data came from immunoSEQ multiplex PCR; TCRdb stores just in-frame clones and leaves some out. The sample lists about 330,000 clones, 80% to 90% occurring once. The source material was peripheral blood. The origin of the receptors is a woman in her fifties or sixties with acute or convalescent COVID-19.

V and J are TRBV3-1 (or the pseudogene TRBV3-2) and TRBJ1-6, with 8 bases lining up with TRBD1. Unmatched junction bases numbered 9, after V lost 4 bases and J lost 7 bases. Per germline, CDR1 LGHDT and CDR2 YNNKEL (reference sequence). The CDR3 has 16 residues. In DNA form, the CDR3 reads TGTGCCAGCAGCCCCAACACAGGGGGGCGGAATTCACCCCTCCACTTT. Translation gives CASSPNTGGRNSPLHF.

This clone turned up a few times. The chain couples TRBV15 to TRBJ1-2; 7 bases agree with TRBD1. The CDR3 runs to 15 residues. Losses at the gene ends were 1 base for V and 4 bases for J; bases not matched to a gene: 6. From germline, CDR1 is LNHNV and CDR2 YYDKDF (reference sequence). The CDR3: CATSRGGQSLYGYTF. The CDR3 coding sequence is TGTGCCACCAGCAGAGGGGGACAGTCCCTCTATGGCTACACCTTC.

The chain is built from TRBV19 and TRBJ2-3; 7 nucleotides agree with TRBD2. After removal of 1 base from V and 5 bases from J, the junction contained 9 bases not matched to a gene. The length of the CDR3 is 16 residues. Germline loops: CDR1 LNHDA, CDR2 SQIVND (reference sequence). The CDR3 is CASSIGGLGIQDTQYF. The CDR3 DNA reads TGTGCCAGTAGTATAGGCGGACTAGGTATTCAAGATACGCAGTATTTT.

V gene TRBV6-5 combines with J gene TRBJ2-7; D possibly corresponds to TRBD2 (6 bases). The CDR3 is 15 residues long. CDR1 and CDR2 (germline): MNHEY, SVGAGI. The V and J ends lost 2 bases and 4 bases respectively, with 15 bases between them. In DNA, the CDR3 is TGTGCCAGCAGTTACCTCGGAACTAGCCAGTACGAGCAGTACTTC. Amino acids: CASSYLGTSQYEQYF.

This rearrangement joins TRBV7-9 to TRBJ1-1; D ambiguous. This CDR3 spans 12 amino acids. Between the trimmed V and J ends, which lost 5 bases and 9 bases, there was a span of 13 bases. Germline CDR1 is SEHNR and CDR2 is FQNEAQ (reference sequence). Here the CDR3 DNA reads TGTGCCAGCAGCCCAAAGGCAGACAAAGCTTTCTTT. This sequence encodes CASSPKADKAFF.

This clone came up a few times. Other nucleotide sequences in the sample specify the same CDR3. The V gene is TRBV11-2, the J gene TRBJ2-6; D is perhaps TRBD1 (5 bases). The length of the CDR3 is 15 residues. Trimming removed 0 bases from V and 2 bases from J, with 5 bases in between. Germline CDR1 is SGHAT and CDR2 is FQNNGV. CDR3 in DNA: TGTGCCAGCAGCTTAGACAGGGCTGGGGCCAACGTCCTGACTTTC. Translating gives CASSLDRAGANVLTF.

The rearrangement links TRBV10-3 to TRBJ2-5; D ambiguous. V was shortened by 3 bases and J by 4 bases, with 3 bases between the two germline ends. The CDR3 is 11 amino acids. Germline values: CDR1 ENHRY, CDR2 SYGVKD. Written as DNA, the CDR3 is TGTGCCATCAGTGACGGAGAGACCCAGTACTTC. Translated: CAISDGETQYF.

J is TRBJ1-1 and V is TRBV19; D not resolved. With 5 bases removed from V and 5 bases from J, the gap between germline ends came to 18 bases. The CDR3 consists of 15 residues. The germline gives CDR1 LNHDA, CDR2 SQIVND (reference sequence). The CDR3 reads CASSPWVGEGTEAFF. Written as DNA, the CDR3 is TGTGCCAGTAGTCCCTGGGTCGGGGAAGGGACTGAAGCTTTCTTT.

CDR3: CASSLSQGGEQYV. CDR3 DNA: TGTGCCAGCAGCCTATCGCAGGGCGGCGAGCAGTACGTC. The chain combines TRBV3-1 (or the pseudogene TRBV3-2) with TRBJ2-7; TRBD1 is a possible D gene (5 bases). Germline loops: CDR1 LGHDT, CDR2 YNNKEL (reference sequence). V was clipped by 4 bases and J by 6 bases, with 13 bases between them. This CDR3 region has 13 residues.

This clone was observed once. The CDR3 DNA reads as TGTGCCAGCAGCTTAGAGAGGGGGGGCGAGCAGTACTTC. Its protein product is CASSLERGGEQYF. V is TRBV7-2 and J is TRBJ2-7; tentatively, D is TRBD2 (7 bases). This CDR3 contains 13 residues. Germline V gene data show CDR1 as SGHTA and CDR2 as FQGNSA. The V end was cut by 1 base, the J end by 6 bases, with 10 bases between. The full variable domain, in which reference TRBV7-2 and TRBJ2-7 provide the parts outside the CDR3, is GAGVSQSPSNKVTEKGKDVELRCDPISGHTALYWYRQSLGQGLEFLIYFQGNSAPDKSGLPSDRFSAERTGGSVSTLTIQRTQQEDSAVYLCASSLERGGEQYFGPGTRLTVT.

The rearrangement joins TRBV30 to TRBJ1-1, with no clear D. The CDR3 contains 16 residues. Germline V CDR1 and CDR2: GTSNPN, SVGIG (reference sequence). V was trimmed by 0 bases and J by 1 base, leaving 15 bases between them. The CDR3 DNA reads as TGTGCCTGGAGTGTATTCTTCGGGGAGACGAACACTGAAGCTTTCTTT. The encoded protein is CAWSVFFGETNTEAFF.

CDR3 DNA sequence: TGTGCCATCCTCGGGAGGGGAGGAGACGGCTACACCTTC. Residues: CAILGRGGDGYTF. The J gene is TRBJ1-2, the V gene TRBV10-3, with D perhaps matching TRBD1 (5 bases). The CDR3 has 13 amino acids. Germline loops: CDR1 ENHRY, CDR2 SYGVKD. Trimming left V 8 bases short and J 8 bases short, with 18 bases between.

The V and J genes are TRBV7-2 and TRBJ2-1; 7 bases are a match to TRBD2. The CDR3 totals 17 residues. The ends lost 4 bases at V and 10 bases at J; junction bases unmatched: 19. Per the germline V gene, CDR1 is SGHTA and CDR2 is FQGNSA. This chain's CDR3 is CASSWDPGLGGGREQFF. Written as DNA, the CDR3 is TGTGCCAGCAGCTGGGACCCAGGGCTGGGGGGAGGGAGAGAGCAGTTCTTC.

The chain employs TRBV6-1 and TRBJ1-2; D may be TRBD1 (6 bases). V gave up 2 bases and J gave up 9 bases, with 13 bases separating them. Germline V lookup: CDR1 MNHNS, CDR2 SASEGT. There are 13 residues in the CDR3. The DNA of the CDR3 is TGTGCCAGCAGTGAACGGGGGGGGCGAAGCTACACCTTC. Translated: CASSERGGRSYTF.

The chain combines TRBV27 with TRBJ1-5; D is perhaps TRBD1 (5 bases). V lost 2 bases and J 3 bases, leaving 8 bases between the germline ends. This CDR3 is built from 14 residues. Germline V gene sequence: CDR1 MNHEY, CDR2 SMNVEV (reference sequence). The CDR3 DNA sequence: TGTGCCAGCAGTTTAGCAGGGATCAATCAGCCCCAGCATTTT. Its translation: CASSLAGINQPQHF.

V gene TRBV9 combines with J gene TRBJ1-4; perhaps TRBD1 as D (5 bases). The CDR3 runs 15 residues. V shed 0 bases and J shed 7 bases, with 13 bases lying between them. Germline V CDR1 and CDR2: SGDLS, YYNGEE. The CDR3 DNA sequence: TGTGCCAGCAGCGTAGGTTTGTCACAGGCTGAAAAACTGTTTTTT. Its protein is CASSVGLSQAEKLFF.